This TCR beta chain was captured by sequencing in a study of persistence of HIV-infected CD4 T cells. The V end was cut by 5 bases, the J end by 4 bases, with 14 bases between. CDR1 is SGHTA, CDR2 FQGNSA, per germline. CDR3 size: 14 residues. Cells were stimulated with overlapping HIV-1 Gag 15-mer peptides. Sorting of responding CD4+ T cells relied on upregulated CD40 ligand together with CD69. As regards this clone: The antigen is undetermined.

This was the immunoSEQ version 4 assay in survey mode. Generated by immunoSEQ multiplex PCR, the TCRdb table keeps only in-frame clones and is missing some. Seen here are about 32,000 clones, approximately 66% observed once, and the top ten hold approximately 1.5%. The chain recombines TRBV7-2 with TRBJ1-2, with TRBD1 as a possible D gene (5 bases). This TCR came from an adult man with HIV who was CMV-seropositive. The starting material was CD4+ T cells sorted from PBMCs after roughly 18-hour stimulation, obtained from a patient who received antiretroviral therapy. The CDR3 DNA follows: TGTGCCAGCAGCCGGAGCAGGGCCTCCTATGGCTACACCTTC. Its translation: CASSRSRASYGYTF.